The present T cell receptor (beta chain) was sequenced within a study of CXCR3-negative and CXCR3-positive naive CD8 T cells. TRB cDNA libraries were made by UMI-labeled 5' RACE. For each CDR3 protein, TCRdb gives one entry from its re-call of the 5' RACE reads, without DNA. This sample's clone table lists about 110,000 distinct CDR3 sequences. This CDR3 has 14 amino acids. A word on this clonotype: Its specificity is unknown.

Study-level results: Hydrophobicity of TRB CDR3s was greater in CXCR3-positive naive cells than in CXCR3-negative naive cells.

The gene calls are TRBV12-3 or TRBV12-4 and TRBJ2-3. Sequencing input: naive CXCR3+ CD8+ T cells from blood. Subset defined: CD45RO-CCR7+CD27+CD95- naive CD8+ T cells expressing CXCR3 (TNR3+). This clonotype originated in a human donor in good health. Some clones in this sample may be carry-over from other donors' samples. CDR3 loop: CASSDSGVGDTQYF.